The 10 T cell receptor beta chains below all came from one sample that was sequenced in a study of breast tumors, draining lymph nodes, adjacent tissues. The lymph nodes were axillary draining lymph nodes from breast cancer patients. Each CDR3 protein is one row after TCRdb ran MiXCR on the multiplex PCR reads. Of 150,000 to 200,000 distinct CDR3 sequences in the sample, approximately 30% were seen once. Specimen: axillary lymph node tissue. Receptors were obtained from a female donor with breast cancer. Some clones in this sample may be carry-over from other donors' samples.

This clonotype was counted only a few times. The CDR3 bases are TGTGCCAGCAGTTTGGGCTGGATTGATGGCGAGCAGTTCTTC. This sequence encodes CASSLGWIDGEQFF. The chain has TRBV27 and TRBJ2-1; the D is unclear. Trimming removed 3 bases from V and 10 bases from J, with 16 bases in between. Germline CDR1 and CDR2: MNHEY and SMNVEV (reference sequence). The CDR3 sequence is 14 residues long.

With respect to this clonotype: No DNA is shown, since the ends of the CDR3 on it are uncertain; the CDR3 is the one TCRdb lists. J is TRBJ1-6 and V is TRBV5-4; TRBD1 reflects the table's D call only, with no check against the DNA. CDR1 SGHNT and CDR2 YYREEE come from the germline V gene (reference sequence). The CDR3 comprises 21 residues, both ends counted. Here the CDR3 reads CASSFYICSAPLDRDNSPLHF.

The rearrangement uses TRBV14 and TRBJ1-1; D uncertain. V lost 4 bases and J lost 0, with 9 bases in between. Germline CDR1 and CDR2: SGHDN and FVKESK. The CDR3 extends over 14 amino acids. CDR3 sequence reads: CASSLGIMNTEAFF. CDR3 in DNA: TGTGCCAGCAGCCTAGGCATCATGAACACTGAAGCTTTCTTT. Together with reference TRBV14 and TRBJ1-1, the CDR3 gives the full variable domain: EAGVTQFPSHSVIEKGQTVTLRCDPISGHDNLYWYRRVMGKEIKFLLHFVKESKQDESGMPNNRFLAERTGGTYSTLKVQPAELEDSGVYFCASSLGIMNTEAFFGQGTRLTVV.

The V call is TRBV7-2, the J call TRBJ2-3; weak D call: TRBD1 (6 bases). CDR3 length: 14 residues. In germline, CDR1 is SGHTA, CDR2 FQGNSA. V was pared by 1 base and J by 2 bases, with 7 bases between. The CDR3 DNA reads as TGTGCCAGCAGCTTAGACAGGGTCACAGATACGCAGTATTTT. This translates into CASSLDRVTDTQYF.

V is TRBV20-1 and J is TRBJ1-5, with D possibly being TRBD1 (5 bases). From germline, CDR1 is DFQATT and CDR2 SNEGSKA (reference sequence). The CDR3 consists of 16 residues. V lost 0 bases and J 5 bases, leaving 17 bases between the germline ends. The CDR3 nucleotides are TGCAGTGCTAGAGATTATCGGGGGAACCGCTATCAGCCCCAGCATTTT. Protein sequence: CSARDYRGNRYQPQHF.

On this clonotype: The DNA is omitted, as the CDR3 cannot be located on it reliably, and the CDR3 follows TCRdb's listing. The V call is TRBV7-9, the J call TRBJ2-2. Germline V CDR1 and CDR2: SEHNR, FQNEAQ (reference sequence). Both ends counted, the CDR3 spans 17 residues. This chain's CDR3 is CASSLEVYEQYFGELFF.

A remark on this clonotype: Lacking the conserved final phenylalanine or tryptophan, this CDR3 likely reflects a read error. The DNA is left out, because the CDR3 cannot be placed on it with certainty; the CDR3 is given as TCRdb lists it. The chain recombines TRBV2 with TRBJ1-4. The CDR3 is 9 residues long, ends included. Germline V gene sequence: CDR1 SNHLY, CDR2 FYNNEI. The CDR3 is CARSQREGI.

The genes are TRBV4-1 and TRBJ2-1; D is unclear. Germline V gene sequence: CDR1 MGHRA, CDR2 YSYEKL. Between the trimmed V and J ends, which lost 2 bases and 7 bases, there was a span of 6 bases. CDR3 length: 12 residues. DNA of the CDR3: TGCGCCAGCAGCCAACTTCCGAATGAGCAGTTCTTC. Amino acid sequence: CASSQLPNEQFF.

The J gene is TRBJ2-7, the V gene TRBV15; the match to TRBD2 covers 9 bases. The CDR3 sequence is 15 residues long. The germline V gene has CDR1 LNHNV and CDR2 YYDKDF (reference sequence). V gave up 4 bases and J gave up 6 bases; unmatched junction bases: 10. The CDR3 region is CATSKRAGGRGEQYF. The CDR3 nucleotides are TGTGCCACCAGCAAGAGAGCGGGAGGCCGGGGCGAGCAGTACTTC.

Comments on this clonotype: Since no conserved phenylalanine or tryptophan closes the CDR3, a read error is the likely cause. The limits of the CDR3 on the DNA are not certain, so only TCRdb's listed CDR3 is given. This chain links TRBV9 with TRBJ2-6; the table's D call of TRBD2 was not tested on the DNA. Germline V lookup: CDR1 SGDLS, CDR2 YYNGEE. Ends included, the CDR3 has 9 residues. The CDR3 spells CASSVVGSG.